This entry lists 2 T cell receptor beta chains sequenced from one sample in a study of vaccination and CD4 T cells after COVID-19. Their antigen targets remain unknown. Regarding treatment: roughly ten-day PBMC culture with coronavirus spike peptide pools or control peptides (ViraFEST assay). The Oncomine TCR Beta short-read assay was applied to DNA of cultured CD4+ T cells. One entry per CDR3 protein, called by TCRdb with MiXCR from the PCR reads. The sample has fewer than 15,000 distinct CDR3 sequences, roughly half seen once; the top ten hold roughly a tenth. Sequencing was carried out using CD4+ T cells from blood, cultured in vitro. These receptors were taken from a human donor who had recovered from COVID-19.

The rearrangement joins TRBV30 to TRBJ1-5; no clear D. CDR1 and CDR2 (germline): GTSNPN, SVGIG (reference sequence). The V gene lost 2 bases and the J gene lost 0 bases, with 5 bases spanning the gap. The CDR3 contains 13 residues. The CDR3 region is CAWSSNSNQPQHF. Written as DNA, the CDR3 is TGTGCCTGGAGTTCGAATAGCAATCAGCCCCAGCATTTT.

This rearrangement joins TRBV19 to TRBJ1-1, with no clear D. V was trimmed by 10 bases and J by 1 base, leaving 16 bases between them. Germline values: CDR1 LNHDA, CDR2 SQIVND (reference sequence). The CDR3 covers 14 residues. CDR3 sequence: CATANQRGNTEAFF. CDR3 bases: TGTGCCACCGCTAATCAGCGAGGGAACACTGAAGCTTTCTTT.